The present T cell receptor (beta chain) was sequenced within a study of T cells in Graves' hyperthyroidism and ophthalmopathy. This clonotype showed up many times. Patients aged 18 to 65 had newly diagnosed hyperthyroidism that had lasted under 2 months. The CDR3 sequence is 13 residues long. V was trimmed by 3 bases and J by 1 base, leaving 6 bases between them. The germline V gene has CDR1 LGHDT and CDR2 YNNKEL (reference sequence). RNA transcripts yielded amplified TCR beta CDR3 regions. The primer set for the first-round RT-PCR of the TCR CDR3 was HTBI. TCRdb independently ran MiXCR on the multiplex PCR reads; one entry per CDR3 protein. Here the sample spans about 210,000 distinct CDR3 sequences, 17% being singletons.

This receptor was identified in a man between 50 and 59 years old with Graves' hyperthyroidism. The V call is TRBV3-1, the J call TRBJ2-5; D gene uncertain. Specimen: blood. CDR3 DNA: TGTGCCAGCAGCCAGGGCGGCCAAGAGACCCAGTACTTC. It codes for CASSQGGQETQYF.